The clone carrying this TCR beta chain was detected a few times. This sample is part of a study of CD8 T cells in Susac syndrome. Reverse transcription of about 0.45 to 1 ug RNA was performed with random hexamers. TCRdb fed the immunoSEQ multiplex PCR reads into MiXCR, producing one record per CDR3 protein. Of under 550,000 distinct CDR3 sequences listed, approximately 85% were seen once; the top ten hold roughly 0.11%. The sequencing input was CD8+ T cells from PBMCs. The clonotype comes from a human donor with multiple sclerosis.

The chain's CDR3 is CASSPLASPYEQYF. DNA of the CDR3: TGTGCCAGCAGCCCTCTTGCCAGCCCCTACGAGCAGTACTTC. The chain links TRBV5-6 to TRBJ2-7; no definite D call. The CDR3 consists of 14 residues. V was clipped by 4 bases and J by 2 bases, with 13 bases between them. The V gene's germline CDR1 is SGHDT and CDR2 YYEEEE.